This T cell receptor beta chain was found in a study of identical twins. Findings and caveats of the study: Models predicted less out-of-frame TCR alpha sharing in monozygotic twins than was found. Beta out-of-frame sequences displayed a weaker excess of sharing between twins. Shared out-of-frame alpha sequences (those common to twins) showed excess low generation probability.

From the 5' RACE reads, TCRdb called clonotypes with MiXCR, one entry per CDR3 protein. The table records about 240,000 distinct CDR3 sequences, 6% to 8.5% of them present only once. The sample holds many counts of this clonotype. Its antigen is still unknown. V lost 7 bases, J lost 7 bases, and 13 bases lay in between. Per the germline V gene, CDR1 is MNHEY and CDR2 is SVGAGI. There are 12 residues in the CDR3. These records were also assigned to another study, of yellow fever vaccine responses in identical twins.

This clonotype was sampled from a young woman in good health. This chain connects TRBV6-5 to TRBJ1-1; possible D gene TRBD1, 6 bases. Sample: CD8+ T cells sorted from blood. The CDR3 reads CASTGARDEAFF. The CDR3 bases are TGTGCCAGCACAGGGGCGCGGGATGAAGCTTTCTTT.